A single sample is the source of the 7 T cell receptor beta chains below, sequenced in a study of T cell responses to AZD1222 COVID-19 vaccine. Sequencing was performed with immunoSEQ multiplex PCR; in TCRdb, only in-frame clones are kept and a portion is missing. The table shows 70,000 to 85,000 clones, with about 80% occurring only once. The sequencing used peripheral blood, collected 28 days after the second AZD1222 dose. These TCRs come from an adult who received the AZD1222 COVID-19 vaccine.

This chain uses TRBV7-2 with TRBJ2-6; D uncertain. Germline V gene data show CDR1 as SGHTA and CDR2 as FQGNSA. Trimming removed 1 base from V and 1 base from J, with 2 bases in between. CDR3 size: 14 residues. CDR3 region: CASSLDSGANVLTF. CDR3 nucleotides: TGTGCCAGCAGCTTAGATTCTGGGGCCAACGTCCTGACTTTC.

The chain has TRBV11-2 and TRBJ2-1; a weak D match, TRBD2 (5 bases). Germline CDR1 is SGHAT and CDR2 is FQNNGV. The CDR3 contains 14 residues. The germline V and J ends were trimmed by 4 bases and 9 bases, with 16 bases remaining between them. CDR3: CASSSATMGSEQFF. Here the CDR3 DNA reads TGTGCCAGCAGCTCCGCGACTATGGGTAGTGAGCAGTTCTTC.

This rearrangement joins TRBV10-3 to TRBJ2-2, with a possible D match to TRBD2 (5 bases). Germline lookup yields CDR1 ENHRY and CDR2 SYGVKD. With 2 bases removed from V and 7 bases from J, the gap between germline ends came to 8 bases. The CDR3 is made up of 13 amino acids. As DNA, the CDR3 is TGTGCCATCAGTGAGAGTCGGGACGGGGAGCTGTTTTTT. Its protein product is CAISESRDGELFF.

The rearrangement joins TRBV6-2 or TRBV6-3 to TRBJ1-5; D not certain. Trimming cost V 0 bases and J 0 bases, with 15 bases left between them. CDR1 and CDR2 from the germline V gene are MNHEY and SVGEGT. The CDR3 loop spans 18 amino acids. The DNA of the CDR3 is TGTGCCAGCAGTTACTCGATCACGGAATCACATAGCAATCAGCCCCAGCATTTT. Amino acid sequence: CASSYSITESHSNQPQHF.

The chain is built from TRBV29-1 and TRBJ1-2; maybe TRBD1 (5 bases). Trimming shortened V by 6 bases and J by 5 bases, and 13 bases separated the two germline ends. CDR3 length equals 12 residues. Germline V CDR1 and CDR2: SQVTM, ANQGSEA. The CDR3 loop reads CSVVVGTYGYTF. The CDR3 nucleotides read TGCAGCGTCGTTGTCGGGACTTATGGCTACACCTTC.

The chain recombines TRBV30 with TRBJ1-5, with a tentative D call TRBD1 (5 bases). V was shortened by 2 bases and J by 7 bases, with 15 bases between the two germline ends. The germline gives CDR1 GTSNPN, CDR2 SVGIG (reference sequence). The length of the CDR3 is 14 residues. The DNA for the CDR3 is TGTGCCTGGAGTATATTAGGGGTAGGCCAGCCCCAGCATTTT. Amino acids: CAWSILGVGQPQHF.

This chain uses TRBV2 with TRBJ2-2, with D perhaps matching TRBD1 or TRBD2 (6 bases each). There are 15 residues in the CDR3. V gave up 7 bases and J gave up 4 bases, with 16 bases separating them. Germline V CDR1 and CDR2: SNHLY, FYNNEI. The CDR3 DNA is TGTGCCAGCACCCTCCGGGGGCAGATCACCGGGGAGCTGTTTTTT. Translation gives CASTLRGQITGELFF. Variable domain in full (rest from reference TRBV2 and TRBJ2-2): EPEVTQTPSHQVTQMGQEVILRCVPISNHLYFYWYRQILGQKVEFLVSFYNNEISEKSEIFDDQFSVERPDGSNFTLKIRSTKLEDSAMYFCASTLRGQITGELFFGEGSRLTVL.